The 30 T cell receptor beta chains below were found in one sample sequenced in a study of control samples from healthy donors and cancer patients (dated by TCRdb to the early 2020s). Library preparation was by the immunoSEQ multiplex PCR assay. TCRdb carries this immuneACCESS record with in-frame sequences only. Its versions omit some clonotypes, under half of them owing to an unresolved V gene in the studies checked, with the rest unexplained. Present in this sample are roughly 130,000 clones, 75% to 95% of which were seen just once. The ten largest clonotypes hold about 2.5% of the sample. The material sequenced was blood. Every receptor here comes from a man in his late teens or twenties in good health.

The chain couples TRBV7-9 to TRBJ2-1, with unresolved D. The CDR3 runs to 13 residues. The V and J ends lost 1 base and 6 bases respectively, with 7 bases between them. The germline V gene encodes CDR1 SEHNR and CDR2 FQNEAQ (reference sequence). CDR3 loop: CASSLVPVNEQFF. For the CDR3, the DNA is TGTGCCAGCAGCTTAGTTCCCGTCAATGAGCAGTTCTTC.

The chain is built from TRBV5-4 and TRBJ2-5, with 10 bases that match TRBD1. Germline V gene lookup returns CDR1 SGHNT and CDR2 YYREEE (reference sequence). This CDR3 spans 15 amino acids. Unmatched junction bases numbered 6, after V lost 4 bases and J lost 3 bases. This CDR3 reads CASSLPGTGEETQYF. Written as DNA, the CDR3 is TGTGCCAGCAGCCTACCCGGGACAGGGGAAGAGACCCAGTACTTC.

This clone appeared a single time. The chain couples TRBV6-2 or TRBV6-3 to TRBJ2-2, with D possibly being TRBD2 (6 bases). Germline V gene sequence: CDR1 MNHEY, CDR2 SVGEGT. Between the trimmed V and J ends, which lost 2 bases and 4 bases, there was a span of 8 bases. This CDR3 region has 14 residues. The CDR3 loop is CASSYASATGELFF. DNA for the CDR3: TGTGCCAGCAGTTACGCTAGCGCCACCGGGGAGCTGTTTTTT.

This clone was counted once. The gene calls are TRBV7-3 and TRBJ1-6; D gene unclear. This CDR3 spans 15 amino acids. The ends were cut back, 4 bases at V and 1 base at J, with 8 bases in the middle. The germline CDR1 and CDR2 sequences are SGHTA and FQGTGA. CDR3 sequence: CASSSTGSYNSPLHF. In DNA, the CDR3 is TGTGCCAGCAGCTCCACGGGGTCCTATAATTCACCCCTCCACTTT.

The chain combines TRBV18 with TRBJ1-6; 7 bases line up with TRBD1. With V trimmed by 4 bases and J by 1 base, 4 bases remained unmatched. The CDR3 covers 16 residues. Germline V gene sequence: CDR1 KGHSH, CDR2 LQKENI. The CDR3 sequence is CASSRGQPSYNSPLHF. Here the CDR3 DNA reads TGTGCCAGCTCACGGGGACAGCCATCCTATAATTCACCCCTCCACTTT.

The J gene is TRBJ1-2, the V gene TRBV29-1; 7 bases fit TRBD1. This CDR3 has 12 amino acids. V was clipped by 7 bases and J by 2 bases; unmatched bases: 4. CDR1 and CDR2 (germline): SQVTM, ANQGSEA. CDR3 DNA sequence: TGCAGCGCCGGGGGACAGAACTATGGCTACACCTTC. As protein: CSAGGQNYGYTF.

The CDR3 sequence is CASSDRGTDTQYF. The CDR3 DNA is TGTGCCAGTTCGGACAGGGGCACAGATACGCAGTATTTT. V is TRBV14 and J is TRBJ2-3; the match to TRBD1 covers 8 bases. V was clipped by 9 bases and J by 1 base; unmatched bases: 3. The CDR3 is 13 amino acids. Germline CDR1 reads SGHDN; CDR2 reads FVKESK. The full variable domain, with the rest looked up from reference TRBV14 and TRBJ2-3, is EAGVTQFPSHSVIEKGQTVTLRCDPISGHDNLYWYRRVMGKEIKFLLHFVKESKQDESGMPNNRFLAERTGGTYSTLKVQPAELEDSGVYFCASSDRGTDTQYFGPGTRLTVL.

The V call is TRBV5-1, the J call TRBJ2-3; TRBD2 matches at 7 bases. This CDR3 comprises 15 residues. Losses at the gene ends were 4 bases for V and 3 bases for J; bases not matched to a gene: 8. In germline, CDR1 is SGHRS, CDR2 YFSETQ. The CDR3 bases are TGCGCCAGCAGCGCGGGGGTACCTAAGACAGATACGCAGTATTTT. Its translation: CASSAGVPKTDTQYF. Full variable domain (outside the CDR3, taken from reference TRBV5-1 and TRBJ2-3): KAGVTQTPRYLIKTRGQQVTLSCSPISGHRSVSWYQQTPGQGLQFLFEYFSETQRNKGNFPGRFSGRQFSNSRSEMNVSTLELGDSALYLCASSAGVPKTDTQYFGPGTRLTVL.

The CDR3 DNA follows: TGTGCCAGCAGCTTGACTTCCCATCCCGGGGGGCCACTAGGGGAGCAGTACTTC. This sequence encodes CASSLTSHPGGPLGEQYF. This rearrangement joins TRBV11-2 to TRBJ2-7; weak D call: TRBD2 (7 bases). CDR3 length equals 18 residues. V was cut by 3 bases and J by 7 bases, with 28 bases left in between. Germline values: CDR1 SGHAT, CDR2 FQNNGV.

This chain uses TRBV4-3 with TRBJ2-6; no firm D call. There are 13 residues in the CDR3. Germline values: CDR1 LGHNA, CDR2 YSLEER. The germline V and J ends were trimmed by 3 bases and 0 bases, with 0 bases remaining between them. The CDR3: CASSHSGANVLTF. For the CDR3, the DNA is TGCGCCAGCAGCCACTCTGGGGCCAACGTCCTGACTTTC.

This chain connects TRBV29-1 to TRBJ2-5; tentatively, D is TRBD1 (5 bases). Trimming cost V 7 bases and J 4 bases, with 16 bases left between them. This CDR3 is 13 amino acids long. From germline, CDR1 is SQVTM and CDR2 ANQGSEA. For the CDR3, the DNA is TGCAGCGCTGCCCCATTGACAGTAGAGACCCAGTACTTC. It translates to CSAAPLTVETQYF. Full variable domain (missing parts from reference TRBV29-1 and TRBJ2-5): SAVISQKPSRDICQRGTSLTIQCQVDSQVTMMFWYRQQPGQSLTLIATANQGSEATYESGFVIDKFPISRPNLTFSTLTVSNMSPEDSSIYLCSAAPLTVETQYFGPGTRLLVL.

The CDR3 nucleotides are TGTGCCAGCAGCTTAGGCCCTCAGGGGGCGGTCGGGGAGCTGTTTTTT. Amino acids: CASSLGPQGAVGELFF. This chain uses TRBV7-2 with TRBJ2-2; 8 positions match TRBD1. Looked up from germline, CDR1 is SGHTA and CDR2 is FQGNSA. The J segment lost 7 bases and the V segment lost 1 base, leaving 8 bases of the junction unmatched. This CDR3 is 16 amino acids long.

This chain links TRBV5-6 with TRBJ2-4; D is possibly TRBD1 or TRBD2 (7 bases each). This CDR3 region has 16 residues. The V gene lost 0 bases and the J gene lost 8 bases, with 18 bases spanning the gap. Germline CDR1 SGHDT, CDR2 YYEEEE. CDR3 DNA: TGTGCCAGCAGCTTGGAGGGAGGGGGCAGGGGAGACATTCAGTACTTC. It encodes CASSLEGGGRGDIQYF.

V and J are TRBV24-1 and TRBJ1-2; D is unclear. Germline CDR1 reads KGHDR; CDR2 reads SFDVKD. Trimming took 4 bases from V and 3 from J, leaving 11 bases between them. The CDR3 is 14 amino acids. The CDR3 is CATSDRRAHYGYTF. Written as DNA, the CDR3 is TGTGCCACCAGTGACAGACGGGCCCACTATGGCTACACCTTC.

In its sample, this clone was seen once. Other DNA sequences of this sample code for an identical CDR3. The CDR3 here is CATSRGRELFF. The CDR3 DNA sequence: TGTGCCACCAGCAGAGGCAGGGAGCTGTTTTTT. The rearrangement links TRBV15 to TRBJ2-2; D is undetermined. The CDR3 is made up of 11 amino acids. The ends were cut back, 1 base at V and 9 bases at J, with 3 bases in the middle. The germline V gene has CDR1 LNHNV and CDR2 YYDKDF (reference sequence).

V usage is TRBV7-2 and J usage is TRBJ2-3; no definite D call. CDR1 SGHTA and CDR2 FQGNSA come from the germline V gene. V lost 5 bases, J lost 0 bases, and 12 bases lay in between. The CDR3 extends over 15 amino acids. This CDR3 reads CASSANYLSTDTQYF. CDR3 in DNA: TGTGCCAGCAGCGCCAACTACCTAAGCACAGATACGCAGTATTTT.

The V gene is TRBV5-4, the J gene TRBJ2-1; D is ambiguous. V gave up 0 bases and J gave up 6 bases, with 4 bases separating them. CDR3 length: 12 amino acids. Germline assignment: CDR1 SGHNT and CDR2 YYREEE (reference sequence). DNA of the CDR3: TGTGCCAGCAGCTTGGATAGCAATGAGCAGTTCTTC. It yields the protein CASSLDSNEQFF.

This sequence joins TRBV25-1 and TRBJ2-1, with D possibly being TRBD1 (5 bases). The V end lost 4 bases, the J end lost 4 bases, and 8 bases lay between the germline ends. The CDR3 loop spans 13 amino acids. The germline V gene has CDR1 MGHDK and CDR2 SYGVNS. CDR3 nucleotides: TGTGCCAGCAGTGCGGACACATACAATGAGCAGTTCTTC. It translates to CASSADTYNEQFF. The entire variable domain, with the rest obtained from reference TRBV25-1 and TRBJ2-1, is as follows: EADIYQTPRYLVIGTGKKITLECSQTMGHDKMYWYQQDPGMELHLIHYSYGVNSTEKGDLSSESTVSRIRTEHFPLTLESARPSHTSQYLCASSADTYNEQFFGPGTRLTVL.

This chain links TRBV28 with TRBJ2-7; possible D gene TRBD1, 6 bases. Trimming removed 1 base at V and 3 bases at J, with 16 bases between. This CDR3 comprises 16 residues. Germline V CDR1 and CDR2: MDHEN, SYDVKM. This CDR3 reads CASSLSAGELLYEQYF. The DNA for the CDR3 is TGTGCCAGCAGTTTATCCGCAGGGGAACTTCTCTACGAGCAGTACTTC.

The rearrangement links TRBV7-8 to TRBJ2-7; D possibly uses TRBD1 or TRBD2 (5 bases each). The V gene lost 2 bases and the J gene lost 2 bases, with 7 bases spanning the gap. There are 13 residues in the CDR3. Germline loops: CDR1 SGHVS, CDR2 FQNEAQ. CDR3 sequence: CASSLRDPYEQYV. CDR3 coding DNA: TGTGCCAGCAGCTTAAGGGACCCCTACGAGCAGTACGTC.

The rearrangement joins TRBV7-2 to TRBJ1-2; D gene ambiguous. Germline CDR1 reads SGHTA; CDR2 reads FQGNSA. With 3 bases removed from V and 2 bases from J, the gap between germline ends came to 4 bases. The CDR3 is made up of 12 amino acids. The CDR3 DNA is TGTGCCAGCAGCTTTCGGAACTATGGCTACACCTTC. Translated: CASSFRNYGYTF.

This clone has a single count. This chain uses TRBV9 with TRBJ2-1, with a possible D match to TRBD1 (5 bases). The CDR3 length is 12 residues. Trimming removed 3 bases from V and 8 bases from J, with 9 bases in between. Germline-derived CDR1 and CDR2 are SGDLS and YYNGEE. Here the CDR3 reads CASSGIGDEQFF. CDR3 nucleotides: TGTGCCAGCAGCGGAATAGGGGATGAGCAGTTCTTC.

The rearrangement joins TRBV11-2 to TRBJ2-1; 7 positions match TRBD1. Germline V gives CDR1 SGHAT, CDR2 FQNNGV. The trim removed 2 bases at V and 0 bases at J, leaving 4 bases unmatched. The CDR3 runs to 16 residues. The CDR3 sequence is CASSLHRDSSYNEQFF. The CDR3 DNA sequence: TGTGCCAGCAGCTTACACCGGGACAGCTCCTACAATGAGCAGTTCTTC.

CDR3 nucleotide sequence: TGTGCCAGCAGTTTAACTGGACAGGGCCGCAATGAGCAGTTCTTC. Its protein product is CASSLTGQGRNEQFF. The V and J genes are TRBV28 and TRBJ2-1; 8 bases agree with TRBD1. Germline V gene sequence: CDR1 MDHEN, CDR2 SYDVKM. This CDR3 is built from 15 residues. Trimming removed 2 bases from V and 6 bases from J; junction bases left unmatched: 6. The variable domain in full, with the rest retrieved from reference TRBV28 and TRBJ2-1, is DVKVTQSSRYLVKRTGEKVFLECVQDMDHENMFWYRQDPGLGLRLIYFSYDVKMKEKGDIPEGYSVSREKKERFSLILESASTNQTSMYLCASSLTGQGRNEQFFGPGTRLTVL.

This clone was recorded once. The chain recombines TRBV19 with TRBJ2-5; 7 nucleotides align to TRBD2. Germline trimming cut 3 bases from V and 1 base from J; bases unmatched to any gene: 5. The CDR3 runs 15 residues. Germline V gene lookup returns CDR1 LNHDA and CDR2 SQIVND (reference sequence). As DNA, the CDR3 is TGTGCCAGTAGTATTCTAGCGGAGAGCCAAGAGACCCAGTACTTC. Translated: CASSILAESQETQYF.

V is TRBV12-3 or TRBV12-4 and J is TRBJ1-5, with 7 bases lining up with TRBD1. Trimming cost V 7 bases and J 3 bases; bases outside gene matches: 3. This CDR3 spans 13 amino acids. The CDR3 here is CASKGQTNQPQHF. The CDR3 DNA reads TGTGCCAGCAAGGGACAGACCAATCAGCCCCAGCATTTT.

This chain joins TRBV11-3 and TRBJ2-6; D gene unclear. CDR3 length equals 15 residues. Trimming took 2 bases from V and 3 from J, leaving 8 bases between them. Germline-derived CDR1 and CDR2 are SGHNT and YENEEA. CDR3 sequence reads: CASSLLGSGANVLTF. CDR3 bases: TGTGCCAGCAGCTTACTCGGTAGTGGGGCCAACGTCCTGACTTTC.

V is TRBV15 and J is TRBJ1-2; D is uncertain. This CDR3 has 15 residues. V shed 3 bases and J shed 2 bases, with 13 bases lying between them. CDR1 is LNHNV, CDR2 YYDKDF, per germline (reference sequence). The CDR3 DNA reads TGTGCCACCAGCAGCTTAGGGAAGCAAAACTATGGCTACACCTTC. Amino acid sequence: CATSSLGKQNYGYTF.

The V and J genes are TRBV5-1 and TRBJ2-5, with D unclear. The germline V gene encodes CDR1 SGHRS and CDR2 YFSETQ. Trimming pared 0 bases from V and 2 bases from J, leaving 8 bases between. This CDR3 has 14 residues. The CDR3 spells CASSLVPRQETQYF. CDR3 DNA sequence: TGCGCCAGCAGCTTGGTTCCTAGGCAAGAGACCCAGTACTTC.

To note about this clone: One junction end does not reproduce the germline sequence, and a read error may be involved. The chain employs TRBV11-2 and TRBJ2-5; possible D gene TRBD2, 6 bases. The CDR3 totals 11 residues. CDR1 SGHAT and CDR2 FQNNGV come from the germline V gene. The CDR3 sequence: CASSQSRDCHF. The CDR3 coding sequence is TGTGCCAGCAGCCAATCCCGGGACTGTCACTTC.